The 21 T cell receptor beta chains below all came from one sample that was sequenced in a study of T cells in Graves' hyperthyroidism and ophthalmopathy. The investigators amplified TCR beta CDR3 regions from RNA transcripts. The HTBI primer set served for first-round RT-PCR of the TCR CDR3. TCRdb fed the multiplex PCR reads into MiXCR, producing one record per CDR3 protein. There are a few hundred thousand distinct CDR3 sequences in the sample; less than 20% occur only once, and around 6.6% lies in the top ten. Sequencing was carried out using blood. The source of these receptors is a woman aged 25 to 39 with Graves' hyperthyroidism.

This clonotype has just a few counts. This chain connects TRBV29-1 to TRBJ2-2; maybe TRBD2 (5 bases). CDR1 is SQVTM and CDR2 is ANQGSEA in the germline V gene. Deletions cut 5 bases from V and 3 bases from J, with 13 bases between. CDR3 length: 14 residues. CDR3 protein: CSVRGGGDTGELFF. CDR3 sequence (DNA): TGCAGCGTTCGAGGAGGTGGGGACACCGGGGAGCTGTTTTTT.

This clonotype was seen at least ten times. V and J are TRBV18 and TRBJ1-5, with 9 bases lining up with TRBD1. The CDR3 consists of 16 residues. Germline V lookup: CDR1 KGHSH, CDR2 LQKENI. J was trimmed by 0 bases and V by 5 bases; bases with no gene match: 5. The CDR3, as DNA: TGTGCCAGCTCAATGGACAGGGGAAATAGCAATCAGCCCCAGCATTTT. This encodes CASSMDRGNSNQPQHF.

This clonotype appeared many times. J is TRBJ1-2 and V is TRBV20-1; TRBD1 matches at 7 bases. The germline gives CDR1 DFQATT, CDR2 SNEGSKA (reference sequence). The CDR3 is made up of 13 amino acids. V was clipped by 3 bases and J by 4 bases; unmatched bases: 5. The CDR3 DNA follows: TGCAGTGCTAGCTCCGGGACAGCCTATGGCTACACCTTC. It translates to CSASSGTAYGYTF.

This clonotype has at least ten counts. The rearrangement uses TRBV5-1 and TRBJ2-7; D ambiguous. Germline lookup yields CDR1 SGHRS and CDR2 YFSETQ. V lost 0 bases to trimming and J lost 3 bases, with 10 bases between them. This CDR3 is built from 14 residues. The CDR3 coding sequence is TGCGCCAGCAGCTTGGCCTCCAGTGTCTACGAGCAGTACTTC. Translating it yields CASSLASSVYEQYF.

The V and J genes are TRBV20-1 and TRBJ2-2, with 7 bases matching TRBD1. CDR1 and CDR2 (germline): DFQATT, SNEGSKA (reference sequence). This CDR3 has 13 residues. The CDR3 DNA reads TGCAGCCTCCGGGACAGTAACACCGGGGAGCTGTTTTTT. It codes for CSLRDSNTGELFF.

This clonotype was seen ten or more times. The chain is built from TRBV20-1 and TRBJ2-3, with D perhaps TRBD2 (5 bases). CDR3 length equals 13 residues. The V gene's germline CDR1 is DFQATT and CDR2 SNEGSKA (reference sequence). Trimming took off 6 bases at V and 4 bases at J, with 14 bases between the two ends. The CDR3 sequence is CSAQRRGSDTQYF. CDR3 coding DNA: TGCAGTGCACAGAGGCGAGGGTCAGATACGCAGTATTTT.

About this clonotype itself: At one end the junction does not follow the germline gene, possibly because of a read error. The chain joins TRBV10-3 to TRBJ2-7, with 11 bases matching TRBD2. Germline CDR1 and CDR2: ENHRY and SYGVKD. This CDR3 contains 20 residues. CDR3 DNA sequence: TGTGCCAGCAGTTACTCGGGGGTAGCGGGAGGGTACCAGAGCTCCGATGAGCAGTACTTC. The encoded protein is CASSYSGVAGGYQSSDEQYF.

The V gene is TRBV20-1, the J gene TRBJ2-4; 10 nucleotides align to TRBD1. Germline-derived CDR1 and CDR2 are DFQATT and SNEGSKA (reference sequence). The V gene end was trimmed by 5 bases and the J gene end by 0 bases; junction bases not matched to a gene: 1. The CDR3 spans 14 residues. The CDR3, as DNA: TGCAGTGCTGACAGGGGGCTAGCCAAAAACATTCAGTACTTC. Encoded protein: CSADRGLAKNIQYF.

The table lists this clonotype with a few counts. The chain recombines TRBV20-1 with TRBJ1-4, with 7 bases fitting TRBD1. V lost 3 bases and J lost 8; bases outside the gene matches: 12. CDR3 length: 15 residues. The germline CDR1 and CDR2 sequences are DFQATT and SNEGSKA (reference sequence). The DNA for the CDR3 is TGCAGTGCTAGGACGGGGTACAGGGGTGACGAAAAACTGTTTTTT. Amino acid sequence: CSARTGYRGDEKLFF.

In this sample, this clonotype turned up a few times. This sequence joins TRBV10-3 and TRBJ1-1; 8 positions match TRBD1. CDR3 length: 13 residues. Losses at the gene ends were 6 bases for V and 5 bases for J; bases not matched to a gene: 5. Per the germline V gene, CDR1 is ENHRY and CDR2 is SYGVKD. CDR3 nucleotide sequence: TGTGCCATCAGGCAGGGGGCTGGTACTGAAGCTTTCTTT. This codes for CAIRQGAGTEAFF.

This clonotype was found many times. The chain recombines TRBV7-8 with TRBJ2-1; 8 bases are a match to TRBD1. CDR1 and CDR2 (germline): SGHVS, FQNEAQ. Unmatched junction bases numbered 2, after V lost 4 bases and J lost 0 bases. The CDR3 runs to 15 residues. CDR3 protein: CASSWDRYSYNEQFF. In nucleotides, the CDR3 is TGTGCCAGCAGCTGGGACAGGTACTCCTACAATGAGCAGTTCTTC.

This clonotype was detected once. The chain combines TRBV19 with TRBJ2-6, with D possibly TRBD1 on 5 matching bases. CDR1 is LNHDA and CDR2 is SQIVND in the germline V gene (reference sequence). This CDR3 comprises 17 residues. Trimming left V 5 bases short and J 0 bases short, with 14 bases between. CDR3 sequence reads: CASSLTERSSGANVLTF. The CDR3 nucleotides read TGTGCCAGTAGTTTGACAGAGAGATCCTCTGGGGCCAACGTCCTGACTTTC.

The rearrangement joins TRBV20-1 to TRBJ2-4; D possibly corresponds to TRBD2 (5 bases). V was shortened by 6 bases and J by 2 bases, with 14 bases between the two germline ends. Germline assignment: CDR1 DFQATT and CDR2 SNEGSKA (reference sequence). The CDR3 is 14 amino acids. CDR3 amino acids: CSARRYGTKNIQYF. The DNA of the CDR3 is TGCAGTGCCAGAAGGTACGGGACCAAAAACATTCAGTACTTC.

This clonotype was counted ten times or more. J is TRBJ2-7 and V is TRBV12-3 or TRBV12-4; no definite D call. This CDR3 is 13 amino acids long. V was shortened by 6 bases and J by 0 bases, with 9 bases between the two germline ends. CDR3 bases: TGTGCCAGCAGGTGGGCCGGCTCCTACGAGCAGTACTTC. Its translation: CASRWAGSYEQYF.

There are a few counts of this clonotype. The rearrangement uses TRBV5-4 and TRBJ1-1; tentatively, D is TRBD1 (6 bases). The CDR3 runs 13 residues. V was shortened by 4 bases and J by 1 base, with 8 bases between the two germline ends. The germline CDR1 and CDR2 sequences are SGHNT and YYREEE (reference sequence). The CDR3 DNA sequence: TGTGCCAGCAGCGGACAGCCGAACACTGAAGCTTTCTTT. Translated, it gives CASSGQPNTEAFF.

The chain joins TRBV28 to TRBJ1-1; D gene unclear. Trimming left V 2 bases short and J 7 bases short, with 8 bases between. CDR3 length equals 12 residues. Germline V gene data show CDR1 as MDHEN and CDR2 as SYDVKM. The CDR3 DNA is TGTGCCAGCAGTTTAATGTTGGTTGAAGCTTTCTTT. Protein: CASSLMLVEAFF.

This clonotype was found many times. The chain is built from TRBV7-2 and TRBJ1-2; D remains ambiguous. V dropped 0 bases and J dropped 4 bases, with 9 bases sitting between them. CDR1 is SGHTA and CDR2 is FQGNSA in the germline V gene. There are 14 residues in the CDR3. The CDR3 region has the DNA TGTGCCAGCAGCTTAGCGTCGCCGACCTATGGCTACACCTTC. It is translated as CASSLASPTYGYTF.

This clonotype appeared many times. The V and J genes are TRBV2 and TRBJ1-5; 10 nucleotides align to TRBD1. Germline-derived CDR1 and CDR2 are SNHLY and FYNNEI. J gave up 2 bases and V 10 bases, and 8 bases lay outside the gene matches. CDR3 length: 15 amino acids. The CDR3 DNA reads TGTGCCACAATCCGGGACAGGGGACGCAATCAGCCCCAGCATTTT. It specifies CATIRDRGRNQPQHF.

This clonotype occurred many times. The chain employs TRBV7-9 and TRBJ2-1; the match to TRBD2 covers 9 bases. In germline, CDR1 is SEHNR, CDR2 FQNEAQ (reference sequence). CDR3 length equals 16 residues. After removal of 0 bases from V and 4 bases from J, the junction contained 4 bases not matched to a gene. CDR3 sequence: CASSLALSGRYNEQFF. In DNA form, the CDR3 reads TGTGCCAGCAGCTTAGCCCTTAGCGGGAGATACAATGAGCAGTTCTTC.

There are a few counts of this clonotype. The chain couples TRBV5-1 to TRBJ2-5; 8 bases match TRBD1. The CDR3 totals 15 residues. CDR1 is SGHRS and CDR2 is YFSETQ in the germline V gene. V gave up 4 bases and J gave up 5 bases; unmatched junction bases: 10. The CDR3 loop is CASSGYVRGLETQYF. DNA for the CDR3: TGCGCCAGCAGCGGATACGTCAGGGGGCTCGAGACCCAGTACTTC.

Only a few counts were recorded for this clonotype. The gene calls are TRBV6-1 and TRBJ2-3; D might be TRBD2 (6 bases). Trimming took off 0 bases at V and 3 bases at J, with 25 bases between the two ends. This CDR3 is 20 amino acids long. The V gene's germline CDR1 is MNHNS and CDR2 SASEGT. CDR3 DNA: TGTGCCAGCAGTGAAGCGAAGAAGAGGCGGGGCGAACTGGTGACAGATACGCAGTATTTT. Translation gives CASSEAKKRRGELVTDTQYF.